Detailed here is one T cell receptor beta chain. In its sample, this clone was seen a few times. Its antigen specificity is not known. No base quality information exists; no much larger clone differs at one position. This sample stems from a study of regulatory dendritic cells for organ transplantation (TCRdb year 2017). Regarding the research as a whole: To make regulatory dendritic cells, monocytes were cultured with vitamin D3 on days 0 and 4 and with IL-10 on day 4. On day 6, LPS was added to the DC cultures to test how the DCs responded to a strong maturation-inducing agent. TCRbeta repertoires were sequenced from sorted naive and memory CD4+ and CD8+ T cells before and after allostimulation with regulatory or mature dendritic cells. Broader findings and caveats from the paper: The authors pointed out considerable heterogeneity between individuals in the alloreactive memory CD8+ T cell pool, and only two subjects were sequenced. Highly diverse repertoires were observed in naive CD4+ and CD8+ T cells, whereas lower diversity was observed in memory cells, and the most oligoclonal repertoires were found in memory CD8+ cells. Among the resting subsets, the most alloreactive TCR clonotypes were found in memory CD8+ T cells. In both subjects, allostimulation led to expansion of memory CD8+ clones, although regulatory dendritic cells appeared to cause more limited expansion than mature dendritic cells did.

Sorted T cell subsets were CFSE-labeled and co-cultured for roughly 5 days with allogeneic regulatory or mature dendritic cells at a 1:10 DC:T ratio. FACS was used to sort CD4+ or CD8+ cells into naive T cells (CD45RA+) and memory T cells (CD45RO+). T cells for TCR sequencing came from two healthy control subjects. The Qiagen DNeasy Blood & Tissue Kit was used for extraction of genomic DNA. The germline V gene encodes CDR1 SEHNR and CDR2 FQNEAQ (reference sequence). Taken from cysteine to phenylalanine, the CDR3 has 14 residues. The DNA shown is the 42-base CDR3, in frame from base 1. V loses 5 bases of germline sequence and J loses 5 bases, and the interval between the two ends is 12 bases. Multiplexed two-step PCR with Vbeta-specific forward primers and Jbeta-specific reverse primers was used to amplify TCRbeta CDR3 regions. The TCRbeta libraries were sequenced on an Illumina instrument via the immunoSEQ service. The study's own analysis went as follows. IMGT annotation was used to assign V, D and J genes, and synthetic CDR3 analogues were used to correct the counts for multiplex PCR bias. In the immunoSEQ Analyzer, repertoire clonality was calculated as one minus the normalized Shannon entropy. Whether a clone counted as expanded was decided by Fisher's exact test with Benjamini-Hochberg false discovery rate control and a two-tailed cutoff of P<0.01. In its TCRdb copy, this immuneACCESS table keeps in-frame sequences only and misses some clones. Where compared with another copy, unresolved V genes explain less than half of these, and the others have no known cause. V, J and clone size are taken as reported in that table, and D and trimming were inferred from the DNA itself. In all, the sample holds about 21,000 clones, and roughly 88% of those were seen once. The top ten constitute 0.55% to 0.75% of the sample.

The TCR sequence derives from a human donor in good health. Sequencing used naive CD4+ T cells from blood cultured with regulatory dendritic cells. The cell subset or site label for this specimen denotes: CD45RA+ naive T cells. The sequence links TRBV7-9 to TRBJ1-4, and possibly TRBD1, on 6 matching bases. The CDR3 in this case is CASSGGQLNEKLFF. The DNA sequence reads TGTGCCAGCAGCGGAGGACAGCTGAATGAAAAACTGTTTTTT.